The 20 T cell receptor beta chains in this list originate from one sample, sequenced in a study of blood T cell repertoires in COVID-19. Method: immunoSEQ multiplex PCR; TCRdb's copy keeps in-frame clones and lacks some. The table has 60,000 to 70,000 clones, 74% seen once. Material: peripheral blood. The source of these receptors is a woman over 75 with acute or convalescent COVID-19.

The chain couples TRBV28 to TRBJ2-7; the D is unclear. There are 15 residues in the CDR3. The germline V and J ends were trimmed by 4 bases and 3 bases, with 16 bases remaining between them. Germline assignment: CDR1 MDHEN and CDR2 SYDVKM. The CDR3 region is CASSSPGGWNYEQYF. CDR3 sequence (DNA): TGTGCCAGCAGTTCCCCTGGCGGTTGGAACTACGAGCAGTACTTC.

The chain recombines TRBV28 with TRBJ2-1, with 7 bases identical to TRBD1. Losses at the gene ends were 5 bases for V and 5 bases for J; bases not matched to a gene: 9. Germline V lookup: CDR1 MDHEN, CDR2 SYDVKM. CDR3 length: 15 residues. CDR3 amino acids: CASSPQPGQNNEQFF. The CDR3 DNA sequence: TGTGCCAGCAGTCCACAACCGGGACAGAACAATGAGCAGTTCTTC.

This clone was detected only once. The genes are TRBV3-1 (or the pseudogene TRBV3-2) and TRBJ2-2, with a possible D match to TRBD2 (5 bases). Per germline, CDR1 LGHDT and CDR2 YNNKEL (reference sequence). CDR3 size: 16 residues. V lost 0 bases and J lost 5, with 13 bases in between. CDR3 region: CASSQDAQSGTGELFF. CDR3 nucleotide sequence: TGTGCCAGCAGCCAAGACGCTCAGTCGGGGACCGGGGAGCTGTTTTTT.

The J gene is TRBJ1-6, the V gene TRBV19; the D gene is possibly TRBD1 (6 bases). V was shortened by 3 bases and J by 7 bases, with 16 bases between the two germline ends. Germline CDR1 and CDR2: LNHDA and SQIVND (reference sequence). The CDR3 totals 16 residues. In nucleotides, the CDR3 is TGTGCCAGTAGTATGTCCGGGGGGGCGGTGAATTCACCCCTCCACTTT. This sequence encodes CASSMSGGAVNSPLHF.

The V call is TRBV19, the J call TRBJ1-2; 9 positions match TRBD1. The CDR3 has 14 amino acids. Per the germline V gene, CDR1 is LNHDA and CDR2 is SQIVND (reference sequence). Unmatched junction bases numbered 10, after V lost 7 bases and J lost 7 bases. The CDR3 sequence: CASMVGQGSGGYTF. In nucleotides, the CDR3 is TGTGCCAGTATGGTGGGACAGGGTTCAGGTGGCTACACCTTC. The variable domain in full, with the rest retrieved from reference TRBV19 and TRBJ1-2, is DGGITQSPKYLFRKEGQNVTLSCEQNLNHDAMYWYRQDPGQGLRLIYYSQIVNDFQKGDIAEGYSVSREKKESFPLTVTSAQKNPTAFYLCASMVGQGSGGYTFGSGTRLTVV.

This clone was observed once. The CDR3 sequence is CASSAGSAGYEQYF. DNA for the CDR3: TGTGCCAGCAGCGCCGGCTCCGCAGGATACGAGCAGTACTTC. V and J are TRBV9 and TRBJ2-7; D gene ambiguous. Trimming stripped 3 bases from V and 4 bases from J, with 14 bases between. The germline V gene encodes CDR1 SGDLS and CDR2 YYNGEE. The CDR3 totals 14 residues.

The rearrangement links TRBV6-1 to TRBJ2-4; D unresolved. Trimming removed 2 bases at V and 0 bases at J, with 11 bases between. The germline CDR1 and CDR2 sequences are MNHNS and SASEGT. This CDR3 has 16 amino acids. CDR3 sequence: CASSERGLLAKNIQYF. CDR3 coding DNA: TGTGCCAGCAGTGAACGAGGTTTACTAGCCAAAAACATTCAGTACTTC.

Here the CDR3 DNA reads TGTGCCAGCAGCTTCGGACTAGCGGGAGGGCCTCAGGATACGCAGTATTTT. Translated, it gives CASSFGLAGGPQDTQYF. This chain joins TRBV11-3 and TRBJ2-3; TRBD2 matches at 15 bases. The junction had 7 bases not matched to a gene; V was cut back by 3 bases and J by 6 bases. The CDR3 has 17 residues. Germline V gene data show CDR1 as SGHNT and CDR2 as YENEEA.

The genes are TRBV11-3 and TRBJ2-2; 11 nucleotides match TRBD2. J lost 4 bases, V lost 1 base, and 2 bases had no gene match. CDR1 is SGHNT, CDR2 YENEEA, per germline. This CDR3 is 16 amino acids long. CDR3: CASSLVSGRGTGELFF. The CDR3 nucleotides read TGTGCCAGCAGCTTAGTTAGCGGGAGGGGCACCGGGGAGCTGTTTTTT.

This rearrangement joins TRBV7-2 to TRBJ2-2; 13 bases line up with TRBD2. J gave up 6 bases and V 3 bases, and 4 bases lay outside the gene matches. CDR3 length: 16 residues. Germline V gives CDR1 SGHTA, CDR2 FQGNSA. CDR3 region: CASSFKLAGGSGELFF. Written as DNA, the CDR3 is TGTGCCAGCAGCTTTAAACTAGCGGGAGGGTCCGGGGAGCTGTTTTTT.

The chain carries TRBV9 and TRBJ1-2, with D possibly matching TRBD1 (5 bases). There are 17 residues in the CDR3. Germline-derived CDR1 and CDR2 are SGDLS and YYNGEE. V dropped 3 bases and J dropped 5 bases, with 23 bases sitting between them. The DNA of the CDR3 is TGTGCCAGCAGCGCCCAGAGGGGTAGCCCCCGGGGGTATGGCTACACCTTC. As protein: CASSAQRGSPRGYGYTF.

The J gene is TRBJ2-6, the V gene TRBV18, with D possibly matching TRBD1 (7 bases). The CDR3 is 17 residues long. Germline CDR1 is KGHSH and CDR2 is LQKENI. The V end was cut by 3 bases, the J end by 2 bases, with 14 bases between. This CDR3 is CASSPSGRGAGANVLTF. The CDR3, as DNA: TGTGCCAGCTCACCCTCCGGCAGGGGGGCTGGGGCCAACGTCCTGACTTTC.

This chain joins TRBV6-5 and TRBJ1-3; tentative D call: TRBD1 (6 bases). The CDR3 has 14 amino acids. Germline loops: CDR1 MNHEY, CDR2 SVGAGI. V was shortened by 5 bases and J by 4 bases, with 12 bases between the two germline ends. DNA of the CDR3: TGTGCCAGCAGTCCCAACAGGGAGGGAAACACCATATATTTT. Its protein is CASSPNREGNTIYF.

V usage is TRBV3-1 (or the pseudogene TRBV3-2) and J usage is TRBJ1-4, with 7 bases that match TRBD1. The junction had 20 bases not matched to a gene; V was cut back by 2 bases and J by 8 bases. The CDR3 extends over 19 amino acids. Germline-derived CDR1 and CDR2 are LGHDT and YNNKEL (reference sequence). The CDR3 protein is CASSQLPPFGQGEKEKLFF. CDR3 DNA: TGTGCCAGCAGCCAACTCCCCCCCTTCGGGCAGGGGGAGAAGGAAAAACTGTTTTTT.

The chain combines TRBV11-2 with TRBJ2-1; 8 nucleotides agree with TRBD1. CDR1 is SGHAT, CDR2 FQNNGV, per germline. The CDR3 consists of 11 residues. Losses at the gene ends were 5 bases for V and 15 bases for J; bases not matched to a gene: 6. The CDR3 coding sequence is TGTGCCAGCAGCCTACAGGACAGGGTGTTCTTC. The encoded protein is CASSLQDRVFF.

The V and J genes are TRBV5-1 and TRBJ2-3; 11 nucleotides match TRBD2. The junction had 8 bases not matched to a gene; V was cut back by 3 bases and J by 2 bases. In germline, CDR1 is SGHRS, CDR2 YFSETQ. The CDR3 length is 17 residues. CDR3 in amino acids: CASSSTTSGRFTDTQYF. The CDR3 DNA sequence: TGCGCCAGCAGCTCCACAACTAGCGGGAGATTCACAGATACGCAGTATTTT.

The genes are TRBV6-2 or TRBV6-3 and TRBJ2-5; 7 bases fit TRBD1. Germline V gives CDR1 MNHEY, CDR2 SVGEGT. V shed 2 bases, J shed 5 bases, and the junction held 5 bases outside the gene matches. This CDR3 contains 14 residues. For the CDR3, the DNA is TGTGCCAGCAGTTACGGCGGACAGGTGGAGACCCAGTACTTC. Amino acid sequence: CASSYGGQVETQYF.

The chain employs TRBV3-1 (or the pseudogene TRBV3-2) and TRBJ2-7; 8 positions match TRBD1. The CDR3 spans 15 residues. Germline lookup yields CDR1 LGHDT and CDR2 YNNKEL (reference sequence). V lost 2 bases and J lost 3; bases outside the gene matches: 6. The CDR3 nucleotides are TGTGCCAGCAGCCAATGGGGACAGGAGAACTACGAGCAGTACTTC. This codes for CASSQWGQENYEQYF.

CDR3 protein: CASSPPAPLAGGADTQYF. In DNA, the CDR3 is TGCGCCAGCAGTCCCCCTGCCCCCCTAGCGGGAGGCGCAGATACGCAGTATTTT. This rearrangement joins TRBV10-2 to TRBJ2-3; 11 bases map to TRBD2. The CDR3 length is 18 residues. Germline loops: CDR1 WSHSY, CDR2 SAAADI. The ends lost 5 bases at V and 4 bases at J; junction bases unmatched: 14.

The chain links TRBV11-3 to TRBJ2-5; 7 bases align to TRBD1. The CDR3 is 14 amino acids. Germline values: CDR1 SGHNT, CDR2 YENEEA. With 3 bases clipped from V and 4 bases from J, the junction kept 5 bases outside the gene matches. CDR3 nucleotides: TGTGCCAGCAGCTTCCGGACAGGATTAGAGACCCAGTACTTC. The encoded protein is CASSFRTGLETQYF. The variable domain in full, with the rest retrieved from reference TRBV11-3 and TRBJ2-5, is EAGVVQSPRYKIIEKKQPVAFWCNPISGHNTLYWYLQNLGQGPELLIRYENEEAVDDSQLPKDRFSAERLKGVDSTLKIQPAELGDSAVYLCASSFRTGLETQYFGPGTRLLVL.